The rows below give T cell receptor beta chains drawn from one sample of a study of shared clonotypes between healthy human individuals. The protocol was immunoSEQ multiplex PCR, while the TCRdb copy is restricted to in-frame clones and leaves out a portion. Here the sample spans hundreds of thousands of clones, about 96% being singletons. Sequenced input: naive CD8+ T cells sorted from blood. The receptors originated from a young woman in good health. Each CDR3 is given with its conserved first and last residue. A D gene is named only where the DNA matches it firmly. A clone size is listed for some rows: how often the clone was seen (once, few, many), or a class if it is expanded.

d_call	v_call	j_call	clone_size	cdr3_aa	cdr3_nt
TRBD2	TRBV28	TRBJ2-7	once	CASSQRTSGNYEQYF	TGTGCCAGCAGTCAGAGGACTAGCGGGAACTACGAGCAGTACTTC
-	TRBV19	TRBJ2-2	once	CASSNGAGELFF	TGTGCCAGTAGTAATGGTGCCGGGGAGCTGTTTTTT
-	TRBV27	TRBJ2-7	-	CASSLTVSSYEQYF	TGTGCCAGCAGCCTAACTGTAAGTTCCTACGAGCAGTACTTC
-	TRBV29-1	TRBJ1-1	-	CSVRVGEAFF	TGCAGCGTGCGGGTCGGTGAAGCTTTCTTT
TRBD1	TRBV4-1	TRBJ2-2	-	CASRPRDRENTGELFF	TGCGCCAGCAGGCCCCGGGACAGGGAGAACACCGGGGAGCTGTTTTTT
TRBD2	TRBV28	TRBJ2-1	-	CASNTQREELYNEQFF	TGTGCCAGCAATACGCAGCGGGAGGAGTTATACAATGAGCAGTTCTTC
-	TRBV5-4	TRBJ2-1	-	CASSPGLGLEQFF	TGTGCCAGCAGCCCCGGGCTAGGTTTGGAGCAGTTCTTC
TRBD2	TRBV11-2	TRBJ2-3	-	CASSFTGSTSGRGGDTQYF	TGTGCCAGCAGCTTCACAGGGTCGACTAGCGGGAGAGGTGGAGATACGCAGTATTTT
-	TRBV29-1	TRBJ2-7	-	CSVESGSSYEQYF	TGCAGCGTTGAATCAGGGAGCTCCTACGAGCAGTACTTC
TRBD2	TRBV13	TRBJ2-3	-	CASSLSGRDTDTQYF	TGTGCCAGCAGCTTGAGCGGGAGGGACACAGATACGCAGTATTTT
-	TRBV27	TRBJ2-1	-	CASRPDREGEQFF	TGTGCCAGCAGACCCGACCGGGAAGGTGAGCAGTTCTTC
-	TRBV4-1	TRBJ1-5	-	CASSLAHSSNQPQHF	TGCGCCAGCAGCCTTGCCCACTCCAGCAATCAGCCCCAGCATTTT
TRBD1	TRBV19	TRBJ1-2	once	CASAILRTGGSGYTF	TGTGCCAGTGCCATTCTCCGGACAGGAGGGAGCGGCTACACCTTC
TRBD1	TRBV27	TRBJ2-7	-	CASSLSPGTGSGSGQYF	TGTGCCAGCAGTTTATCTCCGGGGACAGGGTCAGGGAGCGGGCAGTACTTC
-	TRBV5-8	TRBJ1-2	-	CASSLEHSAGPTYGYTF	TGTGCCAGCAGTTTGGAGCATAGCGCAGGGCCGACCTATGGCTACACCTTC
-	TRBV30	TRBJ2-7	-	CAWSVLTGTDEQYF	TGTGCCTGGAGTGTACTAACTGGGACCGACGAGCAGTACTTC
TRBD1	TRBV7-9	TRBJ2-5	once	CASRETGETQYF	TGTGCCAGCAGGGAGACAGGGGAGACCCAGTACTTC
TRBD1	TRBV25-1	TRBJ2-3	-	CASSDGTGVRTDTQYF	TGTGCCAGCAGTGACGGGACAGGGGTCCGCACAGATACGCAGTATTTT
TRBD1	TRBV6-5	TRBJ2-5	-	CASSYSTGSPETQYF	TGTGCCAGCAGTTACTCGACAGGGAGTCCAGAGACCCAGTACTTC
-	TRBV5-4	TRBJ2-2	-	CASSLAAPGEGELFF	TGTGCCAGCAGCTTGGCCGCACCGGGGGAGGGGGAGCTGTTTTTT
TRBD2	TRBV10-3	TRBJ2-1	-	CAIRGTSGNYNEQFF	TGTGCCATCAGGGGGACTAGCGGGAATTACAATGAGCAGTTCTTC
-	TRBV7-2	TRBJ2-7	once	CASSPGSAAGQYF	TGTGCCAGCAGCCCAGGTTCGGCGGCCGGGCAGTACTTC
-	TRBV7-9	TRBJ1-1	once	CASSLVHQGANTEAFF	TGTGCCAGCAGCTTAGTCCATCAGGGAGCGAACACTGAAGCTTTCTTT
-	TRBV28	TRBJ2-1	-	CASSLGFYEQFF	TGTGCCAGCAGTTTAGGTTTCTATGAGCAGTTCTTC
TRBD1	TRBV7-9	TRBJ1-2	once	CASSSSTGFYGYTF	TGTGCCAGCAGCTCCTCGACAGGGTTTTATGGCTACACCTTC
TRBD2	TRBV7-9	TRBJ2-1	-	CASSLVAGALDEQFF	TGTGCCAGCAGCTTAGTCGCGGGAGCCCTTGATGAGCAGTTCTTC
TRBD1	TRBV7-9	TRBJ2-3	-	CASSTPTGSSTDTQYF	TGTGCCAGCAGCACTCCGACAGGGTCTAGCACAGATACGCAGTATTTT
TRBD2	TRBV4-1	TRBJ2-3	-	CASSQVASGRSDTQYF	TGCGCCAGCAGCCAAGTGGCTAGCGGGAGGTCAGATACGCAGTATTTT
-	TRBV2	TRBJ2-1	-	CASSGRTGNLAGLSYNEQFF	TGTGCCAGCAGTGGACGGACAGGGAATCTAGCGGGGCTGTCCTACAATGAGCAGTTCTTC
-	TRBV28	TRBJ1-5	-	CASSLDHREPFYRPQHF	TGTGCCAGCAGTTTGGACCACAGGGAACCGTTTTATCGGCCCCAGCATTTT
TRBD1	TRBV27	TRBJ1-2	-	CASSLLAQGVYQGYTF	TGTGCCAGCAGTTTATTGGCGCAGGGGGTGTATCAGGGCTACACCTTC
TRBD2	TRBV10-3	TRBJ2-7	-	CAISEGTSLHEQYF	TGTGCCATCAGTGAGGGGACTAGTCTGCACGAGCAGTACTTC
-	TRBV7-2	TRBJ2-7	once	CASSFGPTYEQYF	TGTGCCAGCAGCTTTGGTCCCACCTACGAGCAGTACTTC
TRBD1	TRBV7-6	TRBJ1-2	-	CASSDGQGNYGYTF	TGTGCCAGCAGCGATGGACAGGGCAACTATGGCTACACCTTC
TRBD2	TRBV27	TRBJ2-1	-	CASSLAGVSYNEQFF	TGTGCCAGCAGCCTAGCGGGAGTCTCCTACAATGAGCAGTTCTTC
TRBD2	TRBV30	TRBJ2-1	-	CAWTPPGLAGGCQFF	TGTGCCTGGACCCCACCCGGACTAGCGGGAGGGTGTCAGTTCTTC
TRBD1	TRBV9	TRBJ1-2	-	CASSGWDSVNYGYTF	TGTGCCAGCAGCGGGTGGGACAGTGTAAACTATGGCTACACCTTC
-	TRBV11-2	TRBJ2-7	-	CASSPEVPVYDEQYF	TGTGCCAGCAGTCCGGAGGTACCAGTATACGACGAGCAGTACTTC
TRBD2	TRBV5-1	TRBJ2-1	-	CASSRTSGPDVEQFF	TGCGCCAGCAGCCGCACTAGCGGGCCAGATGTTGAGCAGTTCTTC
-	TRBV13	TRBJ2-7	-	CASSLGTEYEQYF	TGTGCCAGCAGCTTAGGGACCGAATACGAGCAGTACTTC
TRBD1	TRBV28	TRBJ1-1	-	CASSTPTGMNTEAFF	TGTGCCAGCAGTACCCCGACAGGGATGAACACTGAAGCTTTCTTT
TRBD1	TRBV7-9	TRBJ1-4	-	CASSLVVDRGNEKLFF	TGTGCCAGCAGCTTAGTAGTAGACAGGGGAAATGAAAAACTGTTTTTT
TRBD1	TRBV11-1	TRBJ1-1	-	CASSTGVNTEAFF	TGTGCCAGCAGCACAGGGGTGAACACTGAAGCTTTCTTT
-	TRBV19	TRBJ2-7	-	CASRGGYEQYF	TGTGCCAGCAGGGGTGGATACGAGCAGTACTTC
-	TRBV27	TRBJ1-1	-	CASFRGRGPEAFF	TGTGCCAGCTTCAGAGGCAGGGGCCCTGAAGCTTTCTTT
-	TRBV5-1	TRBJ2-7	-	CASSPGTLSSYEQYF	TGCGCCAGCAGCCCCGGGACACTATCTTCCTACGAGCAGTACTTC
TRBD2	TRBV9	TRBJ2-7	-	CASSVGLAGGYEQYF	TGTGCCAGCAGCGTAGGACTAGCGGGAGGCTACGAGCAGTACTTC
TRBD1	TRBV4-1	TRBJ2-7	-	CASSQVQGSPYEQYF	TGCGCCAGCAGCCAAGTACAGGGGTCCCCCTACGAGCAGTACTTC
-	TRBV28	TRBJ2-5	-	CASSQPGALRETQYF	TGTGCCAGCAGCCAACCCGGGGCCTTGCGGGAGACCCAGTACTTC
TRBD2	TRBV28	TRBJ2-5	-	CASSLSNLAGGETQYF	TGTGCCAGCAGTTTATCCAATCTAGCGGGTGGGGAGACCCAGTACTTC
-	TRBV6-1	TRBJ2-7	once	CASSVDPGAYEQYF	TGTGCCAGCAGTGTCGATCCGGGGGCCTACGAGCAGTACTTC
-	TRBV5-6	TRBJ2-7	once	CASSLQSSYEQYF	TGTGCCAGCAGCTTACAGAGCTCCTACGAGCAGTACTTC
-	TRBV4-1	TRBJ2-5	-	CASSQEFSDETQYF	TGCGCCAGCAGCCAAGAGTTTTCGGACGAGACCCAGTACTTC
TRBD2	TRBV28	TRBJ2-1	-	CASSLPGLAGVGEQFF	TGTGCCAGCAGTTTACCGGGACTAGCGGGAGTGGGTGAGCAGTTCTTC